One sample yielded the 2 T cell receptor beta chains listed below, sequenced in a study of T cells in women clearing cervical HPV infection. The data were produced by immunoSEQ multiplex PCR, yet TCRdb's version contains in-frame clones alone and is incomplete. With 25,000 to 35,000 clones in the sample, the ten largest clones hold roughly 20%. The sequencing sample was made of blood buffy coat. The receptors stem from a woman between 18 and 70 years old with a cervical HPV16 infection that either progressed to CIN3+ or cleared (not recorded which).

Turning to this clone: The sequence runs out 3 residues before the end of the CDR3; the remainder is reconstructed from the germline J gene. The V and J genes are TRBV10-3 and TRBJ2-3, with 8 bases aligning to TRBD1. Germline trimming cut 5 bases from V and 2 bases from J; bases unmatched to any gene: 3. The CDR3 has 14 residues. From germline, CDR1 is ENHRY and CDR2 SYGVKD. The CDR3 reads CAISTGGSTDTQYF. Incomplete CDR3 DNA: TGTGCCATCAGTACAGGGGGTTCCACAGATACG.

Comment on this clone: The sequence runs out 3 residues before the end of the CDR3; the remainder is reconstructed from the germline J gene. J is TRBJ2-7 and V is TRBV10-3, with 7 bases lining up with TRBD1. Germline V gene sequence: CDR1 ENHRY, CDR2 SYGVKD. With V trimmed by 11 bases and J by 3 bases, 10 bases remained unmatched. The CDR3 extends over 13 amino acids. The DNA read from the CDR3 is TGTGCCGGGTCTCGACAGGGCAACTACGAG. Its translation: CAGSRQGNYE. The whole CDR3 reads CAGSRQGNYEQYF.